The source of this T cell receptor (beta chain) is a study of blood T cells in healthy people across ages. Using a J-beta primer mix together with a sample-barcoded 5' primer, a second PCR was run for roughly 6 to 12 cycles. TCRdb reanalysed the 5' RACE reads using MiXCR and keeps one entry per CDR3 protein. The top ten clones hold approximately 4% of a sample with nearly 800,000 distinct CDR3 sequences, roughly 25% of them seen once. The CDR3 covers 14 residues. The germline V and J ends were trimmed by 3 bases and 2 bases, with 8 bases remaining between them. This sample also appeared in a second study, on T cells of mothers and their children.

Input material: blood. The chain combines TRBV12-3 or TRBV12-4 with TRBJ1-5; unclear D gene. The TCR sequence derives from a boy aged 5 to 17 in good health. The CDR3 DNA follows: TGTGCCAGCAGTTTTAAGGGAGGCAATCAGCCCCAGCATTTT. Translated: CASSFKGGNQPQHF.